The present TCR beta chain was sequenced within a study of early T cells in non-severe SARS-CoV-2 infection. Study-level information: The chains were unpaired, and the sequenced material was bulk RNA from unsorted whole blood.

Unique molecular identifiers were affixed to single, distinct cDNA molecules. TCRdb re-derived calls from the 5' RACE reads in MiXCR, one entry per CDR3 protein. The data hold nearly 70,000 distinct CDR3 sequences, with approximately 4.5% observed a single time. This clonotype was seen repeatedly, ten times or more. The CDR3 has 15 residues. The source material was whole blood, sampled at baseline. The receptor comes from an adult who was a healthcare worker with PCR-confirmed SARS-CoV-2 infection or an uninfected control (not recorded which). The donor label of this sample is uncertain. This chain links TRBV3-2 with TRBJ2-1. TRBV3-2 is noted as a pseudogene. The CDR3 spells CASSQVRSSYNEQFF. Written as DNA, the CDR3 is TGTGCCAGCAGCCAAGTCAGGAGCTCCTACAATGAGCAGTTCTTC.